This is a list of T cell receptor beta chains from one sample in a study of human T cells and chemical hapten exposure. MiXCR, applied by TCRdb to the RACE reads, yields one record per CDR3 protein. The data show 300,000 to 450,000 distinct CDR3 sequences, 4.8% seen once. This specimen consisted of whole blood, obtained in connection with sensitization to the hapten diphenylcyclopropenone (DPC). These receptors originate from a woman aged 50 to 60 with alopecia areata. Some clones in this sample may be carry-over from other donors' samples. CDR3s include the opening cysteine and the closing phenylalanine or tryptophan. Each record gives: clone size, V gene, D gene, J gene, CDR3 DNA, CDR3 protein. The D gene is left open where the match is weak. Size is omitted from some rows. Given values are once, few, many or a class for expanded clones.

clone size: NA
V gene: TRBV27
D gene: NA
J gene: TRBJ1-4
CDR3 DNA: TGTGCCAGCAGTTTATTCACAGGGCCAAATGAAAAACTGTTTTTT
CDR3 protein: CASSLFTGPNEKLFF

clone size: few
V gene: TRBV19
D gene: NA
J gene: TRBJ1-2
CDR3 DNA: TGTGCCAGTAGTATCCCTAGGGTGGCTAACTATGGCTACACCTTC
CDR3 protein: CASSIPRVANYGYTF

clone size: many
V gene: TRBV6-1
D gene: TRBD2
J gene: TRBJ2-1
CDR3 DNA: TGTGCCAGCAGGGGACTAGCGGGAGAATCCTTCTACAATGAGCAGTTCTTC
CDR3 protein: CASRGLAGESFYNEQFF

clone size: few
V gene: TRBV12-2
D gene: NA
J gene: TRBJ1-4
CDR3 DNA: TGTGCAAGACTCTTCAGGGCGATTGCAACTAATGAAAAACTGTTTTTT
CDR3 protein: CARLFRAIATNEKLFF

clone size: many
V gene: TRBV28
D gene: NA
J gene: TRBJ2-3
CDR3 DNA: TGTGCCAGCAGTCTTCCGTTGGGACGCACAGATACGCAGTATTTT
CDR3 protein: CASSLPLGRTDTQYF

clone size: many
V gene: TRBV6-5
D gene: NA
J gene: TRBJ2-1
CDR3 DNA: TGTGCCAGCATCGGAGGGGGAGGCGAGCAGTTCTTC
CDR3 protein: CASIGGGGEQFF

clone size: many
V gene: TRBV15
D gene: NA
J gene: TRBJ2-5
CDR3 DNA: TGTGCCACCAGCAAACCGGGACCTCCCGTAGAGACCCAGTACTTC
CDR3 protein: CATSKPGPPVETQYF

clone size: few
V gene: TRBV27
D gene: TRBD2
J gene: TRBJ2-7
CDR3 DNA: TGTGCCAGCAGTGCAGCGGGGGCGGGGACCTACGAGCAGTACTTC
CDR3 protein: CASSAAGAGTYEQYF

clone size: few
V gene: TRBV12-3/TRBV12-4
D gene: TRBD1
J gene: TRBJ2-1
CDR3 DNA: TGTGCCAGCAGTTTAGGTGACAGGGGTTTTCATGAGCAGTTCTTC
CDR3 protein: CASSLGDRGFHEQFF

clone size: many
V gene: TRBV20-1
D gene: NA
J gene: TRBJ2-3
CDR3 DNA: TGCAGTGCTAGAGTACGTAGAGATACGCAGTATTTT
CDR3 protein: CSARVRRDTQYF

clone size: many
V gene: TRBV6-2/TRBV6-3
D gene: NA
J gene: TRBJ1-5
CDR3 DNA: TGTGCCAGCAGTCACACCGGGCCCGGAAGGTATAGCAATCAGCCCCAGCATTTT
CDR3 protein: CASSHTGPGRYSNQPQHF

clone size: NA
V gene: TRBV4-1
D gene: NA
J gene: TRBJ2-7
CDR3 DNA: TGCGCCAGCAGACAAGTGAGAGGGCTCCCCTACGAGCAGTACTTC
CDR3 protein: CASRQVRGLPYEQYF

clone size: few
V gene: TRBV29-1
D gene: TRBD1
J gene: TRBJ2-1
CDR3 DNA: TGCAGCGCCCCTGCGGGGACAGGGGTCTACAATGAGCAGTTCTTC
CDR3 protein: CSAPAGTGVYNEQFF

clone size: NA
V gene: TRBV5-5
D gene: NA
J gene: TRBJ2-3
CDR3 DNA: TGTGCCAGCATTGATAAGACAGATACGCAGTATTTT
CDR3 protein: CASIDKTDTQYF

clone size: NA
V gene: TRBV7-8
D gene: TRBD2
J gene: TRBJ2-3
CDR3 DNA: TGTGCCAGCAGCTTAGAGGCTAGCGGAGATACGCAGTATTTT
CDR3 protein: CASSLEASGDTQYF

clone size: few
V gene: TRBV20-1
D gene: TRBD2
J gene: TRBJ2-2
CDR3 DNA: TGCAGTGCGCCAATAGCGGGAGTGAACACCGGGGAGCTGTTTTTT
CDR3 protein: CSAPIAGVNTGELFF

clone size: many
V gene: TRBV28
D gene: TRBD1
J gene: TRBJ2-7
CDR3 DNA: TGTGCCAGCAGGGGGACAGGGGGCTCCTACGAGCAGTACTTC
CDR3 protein: CASRGTGGSYEQYF

clone size: NA
V gene: TRBV10-3
D gene: TRBD1
J gene: TRBJ2-1
CDR3 DNA: TGTGCCATCAGTGAAGGGGGACAGGGCCGTAATGAGCAGTTCTTC
CDR3 protein: CAISEGGQGRNEQFF

clone size: many
V gene: TRBV2
D gene: NA
J gene: TRBJ2-5
CDR3 DNA: TGTGCCAGCAGAACCACAGGGCCCCAAGAGACCCAGTACTTC
CDR3 protein: CASRTTGPQETQYF

clone size: many
V gene: TRBV6-1
D gene: NA
J gene: TRBJ2-3
CDR3 DNA: TGTGCCAGCGGCCTTATTCCAGATACGCAGTATTTT
CDR3 protein: CASGLIPDTQYF

clone size: many
V gene: TRBV3-1
D gene: NA
J gene: TRBJ1-1
CDR3 DNA: TGTGCCAGCAGCCTGGCGGGAATCCCTGAAGCTTTCTTT
CDR3 protein: CASSLAGIPEAFF

clone size: NA
V gene: TRBV7-2
D gene: NA
J gene: TRBJ2-5
CDR3 DNA: TGTGCCAGCAGCGCCCCCCCACAAGAGACCCAGTACTTC
CDR3 protein: CASSAPPQETQYF

clone size: many
V gene: TRBV12-3/TRBV12-4
D gene: NA
J gene: TRBJ2-7
CDR3 DNA: TGTGCCAGCAGTTTAGGGCAAGGCGGAACCTACGAGCAGTACTTC
CDR3 protein: CASSLGQGGTYEQYF

clone size: NA
V gene: TRBV12-3/TRBV12-4
D gene: TRBD1
J gene: TRBJ1-6
CDR3 DNA: TGTGCCAGCAGTTTAGGGACAGGGCCACCCCTCCACTTT
CDR3 protein: CASSLGTGPPLHF

clone size: many
V gene: TRBV14
D gene: NA
J gene: TRBJ2-3
CDR3 DNA: TGTGCCAGCAGCCAAGGGCCCCGATTAGGAGATACGCAGTATTTT
CDR3 protein: CASSQGPRLGDTQYF

clone size: few
V gene: TRBV24-1
D gene: NA
J gene: TRBJ2-3
CDR3 DNA: TGTGCCACCAGTGACCGCCGAGGAGACCCAGATACGCAGTATTTT
CDR3 protein: CATSDRRGDPDTQYF

clone size: few
V gene: TRBV3-1
D gene: NA
J gene: TRBJ2-7
CDR3 DNA: TGTGCCAGCAGCCAAATTGGCAGGTACGAGCAGTACTTC
CDR3 protein: CASSQIGRYEQYF

clone size: many
V gene: TRBV7-2
D gene: NA
J gene: TRBJ2-3
CDR3 DNA: TGTGCCAGCAGCCGCCGTCCGGGGACAGATACGCAGTATTTT
CDR3 protein: CASSRRPGTDTQYF

clone size: many
V gene: TRBV20-1
D gene: NA
J gene: TRBJ2-6
CDR3 DNA: TGCAGTGCTACTTGGACCCGGAGCTCTGGGGCCAACGTCCTGACTTTC
CDR3 protein: CSATWTRSSGANVLTF

clone size: many
V gene: TRBV29-1
D gene: NA
J gene: TRBJ2-1
CDR3 DNA: TGCAGCGTTGATGTTCTGGGCGGAAATGAGCAGTTCTTC
CDR3 protein: CSVDVLGGNEQFF

clone size: many
V gene: TRBV5-1
D gene: NA
J gene: TRBJ1-2
CDR3 DNA: TGCGCCAGCAGCTTTGGCGGGGGCGACTATGGCTACACCTTC
CDR3 protein: CASSFGGGDYGYTF

clone size: many
V gene: TRBV6-1
D gene: NA
J gene: TRBJ1-2
CDR3 DNA: TGTGCCAGCAGTGACCTCCTGACGGCCTTGAACTATGGCTACACCTTC
CDR3 protein: CASSDLLTALNYGYTF

clone size: many
V gene: TRBV5-1
D gene: NA
J gene: TRBJ1-2
CDR3 DNA: TGCGCCAGCAGACTTGACGGAGCTAACTATGGCTACACCTTC
CDR3 protein: CASRLDGANYGYTF

clone size: many
V gene: TRBV7-2
D gene: TRBD2
J gene: TRBJ2-5
CDR3 DNA: TGTGCCAGCAGCCCTTGGACTAGCCAAGAGACCCAGTACTTC
CDR3 protein: CASSPWTSQETQYF

clone size: many
V gene: TRBV7-8
D gene: NA
J gene: TRBJ2-3
CDR3 DNA: TGTGCCAGCAGCCCGGCGACGGAGTACACAGATACGCAGTATTTT
CDR3 protein: CASSPATEYTDTQYF

clone size: many
V gene: TRBV5-6
D gene: TRBD2
J gene: TRBJ2-5
CDR3 DNA: TGTGCCAGCAGCCCGACTAGCGGGGGGCAAGAGACCCAGTACTTC
CDR3 protein: CASSPTSGGQETQYF

clone size: many
V gene: TRBV9
D gene: NA
J gene: TRBJ1-6
CDR3 DNA: TGTGCCAGCAGCGTAGGAGGGGCCAGTTCACCCCTCCACTTT
CDR3 protein: CASSVGGASSPLHF

clone size: few
V gene: TRBV18
D gene: TRBD2
J gene: TRBJ2-3
CDR3 DNA: TGTGCCAGCTCACCACCGAGCGGGGGCGCCCCGGATACGCAGTATTTT
CDR3 protein: CASSPPSGGAPDTQYF

clone size: many
V gene: TRBV6-1
D gene: NA
J gene: TRBJ1-5
CDR3 DNA: TGTGCCAGCAGTCCGCAGGACAGTTATCAGCCCCAGCATTTT
CDR3 protein: CASSPQDSYQPQHF

clone size: few
V gene: TRBV12-3/TRBV12-4
D gene: TRBD1
J gene: TRBJ1-2
CDR3 DNA: TGTGCCAGCAGTCAGGGGGTTTTAAGATATGGCTACACCTTC
CDR3 protein: CASSQGVLRYGYTF

clone size: many
V gene: TRBV4-2
D gene: NA
J gene: TRBJ2-4
CDR3 DNA: TGTGCCAGCAGCCAAGAGGGGCCAACCAAAAACATTCAGTACTTC
CDR3 protein: CASSQEGPTKNIQYF

clone size: many
V gene: TRBV6-1
D gene: TRBD2
J gene: TRBJ2-1
CDR3 DNA: TGTGCCAGCAGTGAGAGAGGACTAGCAGTCTACAATGAGCAGTTCTTC
CDR3 protein: CASSERGLAVYNEQFF

clone size: few
V gene: TRBV24-1
D gene: TRBD2
J gene: TRBJ2-1
CDR3 DNA: TGTGCCACCTCGGACGGGGGGGGACTAGCGGAAAGGGAGCAGTTCTTC
CDR3 protein: CATSDGGGLAEREQFF

clone size: many
V gene: TRBV6-2/TRBV6-3
D gene: TRBD1
J gene: TRBJ2-7
CDR3 DNA: TGTGCCAGCAGTTACCTGGACAGGGACGAGCAGTACTTC
CDR3 protein: CASSYLDRDEQYF

clone size: few
V gene: TRBV7-7
D gene: TRBD2
J gene: TRBJ2-3
CDR3 DNA: TGTGCCAGCAGCATACTAGCGGGGGATGCAGATACGCAGTATTTT
CDR3 protein: CASSILAGDADTQYF

clone size: many
V gene: TRBV10-2
D gene: NA
J gene: TRBJ2-3
CDR3 DNA: TGCGCCAGCAGACCGGGACATCGCACAGATACGCAGTATTTT
CDR3 protein: CASRPGHRTDTQYF

clone size: few
V gene: TRBV20-1
D gene: TRBD2
J gene: TRBJ2-4
CDR3 DNA: TGCAGTGCACATCTAGCGGGAGTTTCGGGATCCAAAAACATTCAGTACTTC
CDR3 protein: CSAHLAGVSGSKNIQYF

clone size: NA
V gene: TRBV20-1
D gene: TRBD2
J gene: TRBJ2-3
CDR3 DNA: TGCAGTGCTCGGAGGGATGCGGGAGGGGGAGATACGCAGTATTTT
CDR3 protein: CSARRDAGGGDTQYF

clone size: few
V gene: TRBV20-1
D gene: NA
J gene: TRBJ1-6
CDR3 DNA: TGCAGTGCTATGACGTCGACGGCCATAAATTCACCCCTCCACTTT
CDR3 protein: CSAMTSTAINSPLHF

clone size: many
V gene: TRBV20-1
D gene: NA
J gene: TRBJ1-5
CDR3 DNA: TGCAGTGCACTTCCCGGGGAAAGCAATCAGCCCCAGCATTTT
CDR3 protein: CSALPGESNQPQHF

clone size: many
V gene: TRBV12-3/TRBV12-4
D gene: NA
J gene: TRBJ1-2
CDR3 DNA: TGTGCCAGCAGTTTAACCGGCCCCCTCGGCTATGGCTACACCTTC
CDR3 protein: CASSLTGPLGYGYTF

clone size: many
V gene: TRBV3-1
D gene: NA
J gene: TRBJ2-4
CDR3 DNA: TGTGCCAGCAGCCAAGGCTCTGCGGGGAGAGACATTCAGTACTTC
CDR3 protein: CASSQGSAGRDIQYF

clone size: NA
V gene: TRBV7-9
D gene: NA
J gene: TRBJ2-5
CDR3 DNA: TGTGCCAGCAGCCCTGAAGGAGGCATATTGGAGACCCAGTACTTC
CDR3 protein: CASSPEGGILETQYF

clone size: many
V gene: TRBV5-1
D gene: NA
J gene: TRBJ2-7
CDR3 DNA: TGCGCCAGCGGTTGGGATTACGAGCAGTACTTC
CDR3 protein: CASGWDYEQYF

clone size: many
V gene: TRBV12-3/TRBV12-4
D gene: TRBD2
J gene: TRBJ2-1
CDR3 DNA: TGTGCCAGCAGTTTCCCCGACCGGGAGGGTCTCTATGAGCAGTTCTTC
CDR3 protein: CASSFPDREGLYEQFF

clone size: many
V gene: TRBV9
D gene: NA
J gene: TRBJ2-2
CDR3 DNA: TGTGCCAGCAGCGTAGACGGTATGGGGACCGGGGAGCTGTTTTTT
CDR3 protein: CASSVDGMGTGELFF

clone size: NA
V gene: TRBV7-2
D gene: NA
J gene: TRBJ1-2
CDR3 DNA: TGTGCCAGCAGCTTAGAGACCTATGGCTACACCTTC
CDR3 protein: CASSLETYGYTF

clone size: NA
V gene: TRBV2
D gene: TRBD1
J gene: TRBJ2-7
CDR3 DNA: TGTGCCAGCAGGAGGGACAGGGGGCTCGGGGAGCAGTACTTC
CDR3 protein: CASRRDRGLGEQYF